This TCR beta chain stems from a study of vaccination effects on CD4 cells after COVID-19. Study information: The participants, recipients of two vaccine doses, got either BNT162b2 or mRNA-1273. General study results and limits: Among infection- and vaccine-induced clones, marked clonal contraction occurred late after vaccination. The study found that only 1 of 255 vaccine-induced clones from healthy vaccinees cross-reacted with common cold coronaviruses.

A note on this clone: Antigen: not known.

This CDR3 has 12 residues. The germline gives CDR1 GTSNPN, CDR2 SVGIG (reference sequence). V lost 0 bases and J lost 11, with 11 bases in between. Antigen-specific CD4+ T cells were first expanded with viral peptide pools by the ViraFEST assay and only then sequenced. At the end of approximately 10 days of culture, CD4+ T cells were isolated. Vaccinated participants had no history of SARS-CoV-2 infection and tested negative for nucleocapsid antibodies. Half the medium was swapped for IL-2 medium on days 3 and 7. TCRdb's copy holds only in-frame clones and misses some; the assay was immunoSEQ multiplex PCR. The table lists 20,000 to 25,000 clones, approximately 70% of them singletons.

The chain uses TRBV30 and TRBJ2-1; D may be TRBD2 (6 bases). The clonotype was recovered from a human donor who received a COVID-19 vaccine. The material was CD4+ T cells from PBMCs cultured with HCoV-NL63 spike peptides, obtained before COVID-19 vaccination. CDR3 loop: CAWSVLGGKQFF. CDR3 DNA: TGTGCCTGGAGTGTATTGGGGGGAAAGCAGTTCTTC. Full variable domain (remainder filled in from reference TRBV30 and TRBJ2-1): SQTIHQWPATLVQPVGSPLSLECTVEGTSNPNLYWYRQAAGRGLQLLFYSVGIGQISSEVPQNLSASRPQDRQFILSSKKLLLSDSGFYLCAWSVLGGKQFFGPGTRLTVL.